The 9 T cell receptor beta chains below were found in one sample sequenced in a study of vaccination effects on CD4 cells after COVID-19. Antigen-specific CD4+ T cells were expanded (with viral peptide pools) by the ViraFEST assay ahead of sequencing. Culture lasted about ten days before CD4+ T cell isolation. Nucleocapsid antibodies were negative in the vaccine recipients, who had never had SARS-CoV-2 infection. These receptors have no identified antigens. Assay: immunoSEQ multiplex PCR; the TCRdb copy retains only in-frame clones and omits some. The repertoire has some 28,000 clones, 70% to 80% of them found once; the top ten carry roughly 30%. The sample consisted of CD4+ T cells from PBMCs cultured with SARS-CoV-2 spike peptides, taken before COVID-19 vaccination. Receptors were obtained from a human donor who received a COVID-19 vaccine.

V usage is TRBV2 and J usage is TRBJ1-5; TRBD1 agrees at 7 bases. The V gene's germline CDR1 is SNHLY and CDR2 FYNNEI. V was pared by 2 bases and J by 5 bases, with 6 bases of the junction left unmatched. The CDR3 spans 15 residues. This CDR3 reads CASSEIQGGYQPQHF. CDR3 nucleotides: TGTGCCAGCAGTGAAATTCAGGGGGGCTATCAGCCCCAGCATTTT.

This clone has only a few counts. The chain has TRBV27 and TRBJ2-7; D is perhaps TRBD2 (6 bases). V lost 7 bases, J lost 4 bases, and 26 bases lay in between. Looked up from germline, CDR1 is MNHEY and CDR2 is SMNVEV (reference sequence). The CDR3 runs 17 residues. The CDR3 sequence is CASTSFAPGLPGYEQYF. The DNA for the CDR3 is TGTGCCAGCACTTCCTTTGCGCCGGGACTGCCAGGGTACGAGCAGTACTTC.

V and J are TRBV18 and TRBJ1-1; a possible D gene is TRBD1 (6 bases). The CDR3 consists of 13 residues. CDR1 is KGHSH and CDR2 is LQKENI in the germline V gene. Trimming pared 5 bases from V and 3 bases from J, leaving 10 bases between. The CDR3 bases are TGTGCCAGCTCATGGGGGCAGGACACTGAAGCTTTCTTT. Translating it yields CASSWGQDTEAFF.

The gene calls are TRBV14 and TRBJ1-5; a weak D match, TRBD1 (5 bases). Trimming pared 1 base from V and 3 bases from J, leaving 13 bases between. CDR3 length equals 16 residues. CDR1 and CDR2 from the germline V gene are SGHDN and FVKESK. The CDR3 loop is CASSQVWYRFNQPQHF. The CDR3 DNA is TGTGCCAGCAGCCAAGTCTGGTACAGGTTCAATCAGCCCCAGCATTTT.

The V gene is TRBV18, the J gene TRBJ2-5, with a possible D match to TRBD2 (5 bases). The germline V gene encodes CDR1 KGHSH and CDR2 LQKENI. The CDR3 loop spans 13 amino acids. The ends were cut back, 3 bases at V and 4 bases at J, with 9 bases in the middle. The CDR3 spells CASSPPLGETQYF. Written as DNA, the CDR3 is TGTGCCAGCTCACCCCCACTAGGAGAGACCCAGTACTTC.

This clone was seen a single time. The chain couples TRBV7-8 to TRBJ1-5; 7 bases align to TRBD1. The V and J ends lost 1 base and 2 bases, in that order; junction bases with no gene match: 2. The germline CDR1 and CDR2 sequences are SGHVS and FQNEAQ. This CDR3 comprises 15 residues. CDR3 nucleotides: TGTGCCAGCAGCTTAGGGACAGGCGGCAATCAGCCCCAGCATTTT. The encoded protein is CASSLGTGGNQPQHF.

V usage is TRBV19 and J usage is TRBJ2-5; D gene uncertain. This CDR3 spans 13 amino acids. The V end lost 6 bases, the J end lost 5 bases, and 13 bases lay between the germline ends. Germline values: CDR1 LNHDA, CDR2 SQIVND (reference sequence). DNA of the CDR3: TGTGCCAGTAGGGGCGGCTTTGGTGAGACCCAGTACTTC. Translated: CASRGGFGETQYF.

Here the CDR3 DNA reads TGCAGCGCGGTGGCAACAGAGCAGTTCTTC. It translates to CSAVATEQFF. The rearrangement joins TRBV20-1 to TRBJ2-1; no reliable D call. The CDR3 spans 10 residues. The germline CDR1 and CDR2 sequences are DFQATT and SNEGSKA (reference sequence).

This sequence joins TRBV29-1 and TRBJ2-3, with 7 bases matching TRBD1. Germline values: CDR1 SQVTM, CDR2 ANQGSEA. Trimming took 6 bases from V and 1 from J; bases not matched to a gene: 1. This CDR3 comprises 12 residues. The CDR3 reads CSVDRGTDTQYF. The CDR3 DNA is TGCAGCGTAGACAGGGGCACAGATACGCAGTATTTT.